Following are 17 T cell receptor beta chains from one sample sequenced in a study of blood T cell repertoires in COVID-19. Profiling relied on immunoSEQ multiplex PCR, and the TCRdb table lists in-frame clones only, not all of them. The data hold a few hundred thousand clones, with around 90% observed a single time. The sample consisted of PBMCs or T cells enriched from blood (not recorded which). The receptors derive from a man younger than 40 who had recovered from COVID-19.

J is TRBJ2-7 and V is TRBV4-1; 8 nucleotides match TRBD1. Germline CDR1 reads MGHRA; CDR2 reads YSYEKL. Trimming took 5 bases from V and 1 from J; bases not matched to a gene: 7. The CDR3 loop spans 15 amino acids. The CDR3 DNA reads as TGCGCCAGCAGCTACGGACAGGGACGATCCTACGAGCAGTACTTC. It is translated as CASSYGQGRSYEQYF.

CDR3 DNA sequence: TGTGCCAGCAGGGTTAGCGGGGCTAGCACAGATACGCAGTATTTT. Residues: CASRVSGASTDTQYF. V and J are TRBV3-1 (or the pseudogene TRBV3-2) and TRBJ2-3; 8 bases are shared with TRBD2. Germline-derived CDR1 and CDR2 are LGHDT and YNNKEL (reference sequence). J lost 0 bases, V lost 6 bases, and 5 bases had no gene match. This CDR3 is 15 amino acids long.

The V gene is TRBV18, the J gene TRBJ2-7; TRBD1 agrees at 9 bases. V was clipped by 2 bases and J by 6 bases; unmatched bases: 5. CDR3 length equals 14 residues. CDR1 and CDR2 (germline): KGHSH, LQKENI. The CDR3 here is CASSPGQGSVEQYF. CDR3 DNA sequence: TGTGCCAGCTCACCAGGACAGGGGTCGGTCGAGCAGTACTTC.

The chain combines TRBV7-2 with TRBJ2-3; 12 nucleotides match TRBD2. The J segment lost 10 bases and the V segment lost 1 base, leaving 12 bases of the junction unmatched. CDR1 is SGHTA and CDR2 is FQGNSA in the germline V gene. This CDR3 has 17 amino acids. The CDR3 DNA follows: TGTGCCAGCAGCTTAGGGCAAAGACTAGCGGGAGAGCCCCCGCAGTATTTT. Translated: CASSLGQRLAGEPPQYF.

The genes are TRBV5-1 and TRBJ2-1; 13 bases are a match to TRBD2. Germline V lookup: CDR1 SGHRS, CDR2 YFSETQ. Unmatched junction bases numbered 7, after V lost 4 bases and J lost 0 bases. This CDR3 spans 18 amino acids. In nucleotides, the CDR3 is TGCGCCAGCAGCCCGGGGACTAGCGGGATTAGCTCCTACAATGAGCAGTTCTTC. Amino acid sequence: CASSPGTSGISSYNEQFF.

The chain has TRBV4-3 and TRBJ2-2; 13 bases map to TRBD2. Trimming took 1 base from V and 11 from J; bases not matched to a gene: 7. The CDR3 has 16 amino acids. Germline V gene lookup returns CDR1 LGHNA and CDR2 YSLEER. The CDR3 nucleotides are TGCGCCAGCAGCCAAGTAACTAGCGGGGGGGCTGGAGAGCTGTTTTTT. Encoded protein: CASSQVTSGGAGELFF.

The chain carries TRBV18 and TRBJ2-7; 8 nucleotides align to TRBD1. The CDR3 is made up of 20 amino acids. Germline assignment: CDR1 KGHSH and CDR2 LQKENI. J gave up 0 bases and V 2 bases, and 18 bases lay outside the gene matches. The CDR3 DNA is TGTGCCAGCTCACCAATTCGCGGCAGGGGGCATACTGGGAGCTCCTACGAGCAGTACTTC. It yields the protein CASSPIRGRGHTGSSYEQYF.

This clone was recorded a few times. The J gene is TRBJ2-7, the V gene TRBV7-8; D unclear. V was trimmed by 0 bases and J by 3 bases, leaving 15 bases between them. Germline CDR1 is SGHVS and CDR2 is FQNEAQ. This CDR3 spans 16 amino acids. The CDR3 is CASSLAVTPFYYEQYF. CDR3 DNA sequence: TGTGCCAGCAGCTTAGCGGTGACACCGTTTTACTACGAGCAGTACTTC.

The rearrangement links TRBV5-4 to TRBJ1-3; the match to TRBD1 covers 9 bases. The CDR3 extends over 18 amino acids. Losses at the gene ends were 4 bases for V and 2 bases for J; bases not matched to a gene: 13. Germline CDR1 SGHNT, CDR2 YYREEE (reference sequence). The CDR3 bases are TGTGCCAGCAGCCCAGGACAGGGGAAAATAGTCCCTGGAAACACCATATATTTT. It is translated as CASSPGQGKIVPGNTIYF.

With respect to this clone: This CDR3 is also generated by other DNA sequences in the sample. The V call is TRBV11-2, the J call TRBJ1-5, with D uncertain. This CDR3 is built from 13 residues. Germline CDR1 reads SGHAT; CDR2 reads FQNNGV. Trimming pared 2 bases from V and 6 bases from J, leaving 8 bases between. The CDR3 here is CASSLNAGQPQHF. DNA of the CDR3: TGTGCCAGCAGCTTAAACGCCGGTCAGCCCCAGCATTTT.

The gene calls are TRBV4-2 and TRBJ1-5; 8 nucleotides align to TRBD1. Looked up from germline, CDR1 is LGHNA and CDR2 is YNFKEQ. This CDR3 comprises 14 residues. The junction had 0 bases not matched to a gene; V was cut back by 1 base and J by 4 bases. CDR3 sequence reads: CASSQGTGNQPQHF. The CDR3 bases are TGTGCCAGCAGCCAAGGGACAGGGAATCAGCCCCAGCATTTT.

In DNA form, the CDR3 reads TGTGCCAGCTCACCCCTTTCTCAGGGAACTGGAAACACCATATATTTT. This sequence encodes CASSPLSQGTGNTIYF. The chain links TRBV18 to TRBJ1-3, with D maybe TRBD1 (5 bases). The CDR3 spans 16 residues. CDR1 KGHSH and CDR2 LQKENI come from the germline V gene. With 3 bases removed from V and 2 bases from J, the gap between germline ends came to 14 bases.

The CDR3: CAGEPGQGYGYTF. The CDR3 DNA follows: TGTGCCGGGGAACCAGGACAGGGCTATGGCTACACCTTC. The chain combines TRBV21-1 with TRBJ1-2; the listed D gene, TRBD1, was not tested against the DNA. TRBV21-1 represents a pseudogene. This CDR3 region has 13 residues.

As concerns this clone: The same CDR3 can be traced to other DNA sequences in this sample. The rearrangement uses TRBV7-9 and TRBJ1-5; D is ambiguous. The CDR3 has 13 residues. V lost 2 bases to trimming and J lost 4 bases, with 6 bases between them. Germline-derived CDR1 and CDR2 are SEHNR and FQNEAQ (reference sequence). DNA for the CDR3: TGTGCCAGCAGCTTAACAGAGAATCAGCCCCAGCATTTT. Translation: CASSLTENQPQHF.

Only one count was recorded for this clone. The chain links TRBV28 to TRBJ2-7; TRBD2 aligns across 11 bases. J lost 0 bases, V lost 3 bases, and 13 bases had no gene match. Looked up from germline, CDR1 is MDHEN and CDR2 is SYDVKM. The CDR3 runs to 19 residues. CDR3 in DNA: TGTGCCAGCAGTTTCCAATCGCCGGGACTAGCGGAAAGCTCCTACGAGCAGTACTTC. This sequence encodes CASSFQSPGLAESSYEQYF.

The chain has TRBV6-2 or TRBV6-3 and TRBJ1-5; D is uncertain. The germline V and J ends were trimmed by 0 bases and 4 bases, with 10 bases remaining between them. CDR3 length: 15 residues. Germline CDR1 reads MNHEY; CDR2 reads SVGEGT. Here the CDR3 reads CASSYSNARNQPQHF. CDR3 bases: TGTGCCAGCAGTTACTCGAACGCTAGAAATCAGCCCCAGCATTTT.

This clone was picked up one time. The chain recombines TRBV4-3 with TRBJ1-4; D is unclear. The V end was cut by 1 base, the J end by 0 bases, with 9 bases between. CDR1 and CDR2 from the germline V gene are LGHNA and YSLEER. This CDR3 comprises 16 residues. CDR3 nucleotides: TGCGCCAGCAGCCAAGGTCCTCCTCCAACTAATGAAAAACTGTTTTTT. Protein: CASSQGPPPTNEKLFF.